The 28 T cell receptor beta chains in this list originate from one sample, sequenced in a study of human T cells and chemical hapten exposure (dated by TCRdb to the early 2020s). The library was generated by RACE. Sequenced on a NextSeq 500. TCRdb trimmed public reads at Q25 via fastp, called clones via MiXCR and kept in-frame beta chains. Every entry covers one CDR3 protein and lists the most common genes and DNA from its rows. The sample table lists around 380,000 distinct CDR3 sequences, more than 4.5% of them with a count of one. The top ten hold about 2.2% of the sample. The sample's time point label is to be understood as: patch test 1, 2 weeks after DPC sensitization. The treatment or condition label, as the study defines it: therapeutic diphenylcyclopropenone sensitization with weekly scalp DPC. This specimen consisted of whole blood, obtained in connection with sensitization to the hapten diphenylcyclopropenone (DPC). The source of these receptors is a woman between 50 and 59 years old with alopecia areata. Some clones in this sample may be carry-over from other donors' samples.

The chain employs TRBV12-3 or TRBV12-4 and TRBJ1-5; no clear D. V lost 4 bases to trimming and J lost 1 base, with 5 bases between them. This CDR3 contains 13 residues. The CDR3 DNA sequence: TGTGCCAGCAGTTGGGCGAGCAATCAGCCCCAGCATTTT. Amino acid sequence: CASSWASNQPQHF.

This clonotype was observed many times. The rearrangement joins TRBV7-9 to TRBJ2-7; TRBD2 agrees at 9 bases. The CDR3 spans 16 residues. The germline V gene has CDR1 SEHNR and CDR2 FQNEAQ (reference sequence). J lost 5 bases, V lost 5 bases, and 13 bases had no gene match. CDR3 nucleotides: TGTGCCAGCAGCCCTACCCAGAGCGGGAGGTTCCACGAGCAGTACTTC. It translates to CASSPTQSGRFHEQYF.

There are many counts of this clonotype. The chain couples TRBV10-3 to TRBJ2-6; 7 positions match TRBD1. CDR1 ENHRY and CDR2 SYGVKD come from the germline V gene. The CDR3 totals 15 residues. Losses at the gene ends were 6 bases for V and 8 bases for J; bases not matched to a gene: 10. The CDR3 region is CAISPTGTPTNVLTF. CDR3 coding DNA: TGTGCCATCAGCCCGACAGGGACACCTACCAACGTCCTGACTTTC.

Only a few counts were recorded for this clonotype. The chain has TRBV30 and TRBJ2-1, with TRBD2 matching over 11 bases. V shed 5 bases and J 9 bases; nucleotides not matched to a gene: 9. This CDR3 is built from 14 residues. Looked up from germline, CDR1 is GTSNPN and CDR2 is SVGIG (reference sequence). The CDR3 protein is CAWALAGEGTEQFF. For the CDR3, the DNA is TGTGCCTGGGCACTAGCGGGAGAAGGCACTGAGCAGTTCTTC.

In regard to this clonotype: A much larger clone differs from this one at a single base, so this may be a read error. This sequence joins TRBV4-1 and TRBJ1-4; D remains ambiguous. The CDR3 is 14 residues long. CDR1 and CDR2 from the germline V gene are MGHRA and YSYEKL. Trimming removed 0 bases from V and 8 bases from J, with 10 bases in between. The CDR3 nucleotides read TGCGCCAGCAGCCAAGAAGGTTTGAAAGAAAAACTGTTTTTT. It yields the protein CASSQEGLKEKLFF.

This clonotype was seen at least ten times. The chain joins TRBV7-2 to TRBJ2-6, with no clear D. CDR1 SGHTA and CDR2 FQGNSA come from the germline V gene. CDR3 length equals 11 residues. Trimming cost V 8 bases and J 2 bases, with 1 base left between them. CDR3 amino acids: CASPGANVLTF. The CDR3 bases are TGTGCCAGCCCTGGGGCCAACGTCCTGACTTTC.

This clonotype was seen many times. The chain carries TRBV3-1 and TRBJ1-1; D gene unclear. Per the germline V gene, CDR1 is LGHDT and CDR2 is YNNKEL (reference sequence). This CDR3 region has 15 residues. The ends were cut back, 1 base at V and 2 bases at J, with 11 bases in the middle. The CDR3 protein is CASSQGGQDNTEAFF. The CDR3 DNA reads TGTGCCAGCAGCCAAGGAGGGCAGGATAACACTGAAGCTTTCTTT.

Many counts were recorded for this clonotype. The chain employs TRBV2 and TRBJ1-5; 9 positions match TRBD1. Trimming cost V 4 bases and J 7 bases; bases outside gene matches: 11. Germline V CDR1 and CDR2: SNHLY, FYNNEI. The CDR3 is 16 residues long. The CDR3 DNA reads as TGTGCCAGCAGTGGCGAAGGGGACAGGGACAGACAGCCCCAGCATTTT. This gives the protein CASSGEGDRDRQPQHF.

There are many counts of this clonotype. The chain carries TRBV6-5 and TRBJ2-7, with D possibly called TRBD1 or TRBD2 (5 bases each). The CDR3 runs 13 residues. V gave up 1 base and J gave up 3 bases, with 7 bases separating them. Germline V gene lookup returns CDR1 MNHEY and CDR2 SVGAGI. The chain's CDR3 is CASSYLGVYEQYF. The CDR3 DNA follows: TGTGCCAGCAGTTACTTGGGGGTCTACGAGCAGTACTTC.

The rearrangement links TRBV10-3 to TRBJ1-1, with 9 nucleotides matching TRBD1. Germline CDR1 ENHRY, CDR2 SYGVKD. With V trimmed by 6 bases and J by 6 bases, 8 bases remained unmatched. The CDR3 extends over 14 amino acids. The CDR3 loop is CAIRATGGLAEAFF. The CDR3 DNA follows: TGTGCCATCAGGGCGACAGGGGGATTGGCTGAAGCTTTCTTT.

This clonotype was recorded many times. The V and J genes are TRBV12-3 or TRBV12-4 and TRBJ1-3, with 8 bases that match TRBD1. J lost 4 bases, V lost 6 bases, and 11 bases had no gene match. The CDR3 covers 16 residues. The CDR3 loop is CASRYTGQAQGNTIYF. In DNA form, the CDR3 reads TGTGCCAGCAGATATACGGGACAGGCCCAGGGAAACACCATATATTTT.

This clonotype was seen ten or more times. The V gene is TRBV7-9, the J gene TRBJ1-1; D not resolved. Trimming pared 5 bases from V and 6 bases from J, leaving 16 bases between. Germline assignment: CDR1 SEHNR and CDR2 FQNEAQ (reference sequence). The CDR3 runs to 14 residues. The DNA of the CDR3 is TGTGCCAGCAGCCAGAAGGAACACAGCCCTGAAGCTTTCTTT. Amino acids: CASSQKEHSPEAFF.

This clonotype was recorded many times. This chain uses TRBV15 with TRBJ1-5, with 10 bases matching TRBD1. This CDR3 is built from 15 residues. J gave up 4 bases and V 3 bases, and 3 bases lay outside the gene matches. Germline V gives CDR1 LNHNV, CDR2 YYDKDF (reference sequence). The CDR3 here is CATSSDRGRNQPQHF. The CDR3 DNA reads as TGTGCCACCAGCAGTGACAGGGGGCGGAATCAGCCCCAGCATTTT.

This chain uses TRBV20-1 with TRBJ1-5, with D possibly matching TRBD1 (5 bases). The germline V gene encodes CDR1 DFQATT and CDR2 SNEGSKA (reference sequence). The CDR3 is 15 amino acids. V was shortened by 0 bases and J by 5 bases, with 14 bases between the two germline ends. CDR3 sequence: CSAREGGILDQPQHF. CDR3 nucleotide sequence: TGCAGTGCTAGAGAGGGGGGGATCCTAGATCAGCCCCAGCATTTT.

This clonotype occurred a few times. V gene TRBV10-2 combines with J gene TRBJ1-2; a weak D match, TRBD1 (6 bases). The CDR3 extends over 14 amino acids. The germline V gene has CDR1 WSHSY and CDR2 SAAADI. V lost 3 bases and J 5 bases, leaving 13 bases between the germline ends. CDR3 protein: CASSDGGAGYGYTF. Written as DNA, the CDR3 is TGCGCCAGCAGTGATGGGGGCGCCGGGTATGGCTACACCTTC.

This clonotype was detected many times. The chain is built from TRBV12-3 or TRBV12-4 and TRBJ2-5; 13 positions match TRBD2. Germline trimming cut 2 bases from V and 2 bases from J; bases unmatched to any gene: 11. The CDR3 consists of 19 residues. As DNA, the CDR3 is TGTGCCAGCAGTTTATTTAGCCGAGGACTAGCGGGGGTGCAAGAGACCCAGTACTTC. Translated: CASSLFSRGLAGVQETQYF.

The CDR3 nucleotides read TGTGCCAGCAGTCTTGACAGGGGCGACTTACAAGAGACCCAGTACTTC. Encoded protein: CASSLDRGDLQETQYF. This chain links TRBV2 with TRBJ2-5; 8 nucleotides line up with TRBD1. With 5 bases clipped from V and 2 bases from J, the junction kept 10 bases outside the gene matches. Germline V lookup: CDR1 SNHLY, CDR2 FYNNEI. CDR3 size: 16 residues.

This clonotype has ten or more counts. The J gene is TRBJ2-5, the V gene TRBV3-1; D uncertain. This CDR3 region has 12 residues. V shed 3 bases and J shed 2 bases, with 4 bases lying between them. Germline V gene lookup returns CDR1 LGHDT and CDR2 YNNKEL (reference sequence). The CDR3 bases are TGTGCCAGCAGCCAGACACAAGAGACCCAGTACTTC. It specifies CASSQTQETQYF.

This clonotype was seen once. The chain employs TRBV6-6 and TRBJ2-1; D gene unclear. V shed 7 bases and J shed 8 bases, with 21 bases lying between them. The CDR3 spans 15 residues. Germline V gives CDR1 MNHNY, CDR2 SVGAGI (reference sequence). The CDR3 here is CASNKQLTNLDEQFF. For the CDR3, the DNA is TGTGCCAGCAACAAACAGTTAACTAATCTCGATGAGCAGTTCTTC.

This clonotype was seen a few times. The V call is TRBV4-3, the J call TRBJ1-1, with a tentative D call TRBD1 (6 bases). This CDR3 contains 15 residues. V lost 0 bases and J 5 bases, leaving 13 bases between the germline ends. CDR1 is LGHNA and CDR2 is YSLEER in the germline V gene. This CDR3 reads CASSQDGDKFTEAFF. The CDR3 DNA sequence: TGCGCCAGCAGCCAAGATGGGGACAAATTTACTGAAGCTTTCTTT.

This clonotype was counted ten times or more. The chain uses TRBV11-2 and TRBJ2-7; D is perhaps TRBD1 (6 bases). The V end was cut by 1 base, the J end by 6 bases, with 16 bases between. CDR1 is SGHAT, CDR2 FQNNGV, per germline. This CDR3 region has 15 residues. CDR3 nucleotide sequence: TGTGCCAGCAGCTTAGTTGCAGGGGTTAGCTCCGAGCAGTACTTC. Protein sequence: CASSLVAGVSSEQYF. Full variable domain (remainder filled in from reference TRBV11-2 and TRBJ2-7): EAGVAQSPRYKIIEKRQSVAFWCNPISGHATLYWYQQILGQGPKLLIQFQNNGVVDDSQLPKDRFSAERLKGVDSTLKIQPAKLEDSAVYLCASSLVAGVSSEQYFGPGTRLTVT.

The rearrangement joins TRBV6-5 to TRBJ1-2; no clear D. The length of the CDR3 is 14 residues. With 0 bases removed from V and 0 bases from J, the gap between germline ends came to 5 bases. Germline assignment: CDR1 MNHEY and CDR2 SVGAGI. CDR3 in amino acids: CASSYSQANYGYTF. The CDR3 DNA sequence: TGTGCCAGCAGTTACTCCCAGGCTAACTATGGCTACACCTTC.

This clonotype was recorded many times. This chain links TRBV9 with TRBJ2-2, with no clear D. The CDR3 length is 14 residues. Germline V gene lookup returns CDR1 SGDLS and CDR2 YYNGEE. The V end was cut by 3 bases, the J end by 6 bases, with 12 bases between. The CDR3 loop reads CASSAAASSGELFF. CDR3 nucleotide sequence: TGTGCCAGCAGCGCGGCGGCGAGTTCCGGGGAGCTGTTTTTT.

Ten or more counts support this clonotype. This chain joins TRBV6-6 and TRBJ1-5; D ambiguous. CDR1 is MNHNY, CDR2 SVGAGI, per germline (reference sequence). V lost 6 bases and J 7 bases, leaving 19 bases between the germline ends. This CDR3 spans 15 amino acids. The CDR3 DNA reads as TGTGCCAGCAGCGTAACCGGGTCCCGAGGACAGCCCCAGCATTTT. Translated, it gives CASSVTGSRGQPQHF.

This clonotype was observed a handful of times. The chain uses TRBV29-1 and TRBJ2-1; TRBD2 agrees at 9 bases. The CDR3 spans 11 residues. After removal of 6 bases from V and 8 bases from J, the junction contained 2 bases not matched to a gene. Germline V gene lookup returns CDR1 SQVTM and CDR2 ANQGSEA. CDR3 DNA sequence: TGCAGCGTCGGACTAGCGCATGAGCAGTTCTTC. Its protein product is CSVGLAHEQFF.

This clonotype was observed a handful of times. The V gene is TRBV6-2 or TRBV6-3, the J gene TRBJ1-1; the D gene is possibly TRBD1 (5 bases). The V gene lost 0 bases and the J gene lost 0 bases, with 17 bases spanning the gap. There are 18 residues in the CDR3. Germline loops: CDR1 MNHEY, CDR2 SVGEGT. The CDR3 spells CASSYSWGDSQLNTEAFF. Written as DNA, the CDR3 is TGTGCCAGCAGTTACTCGTGGGGCGACAGCCAGCTGAACACTGAAGCTTTCTTT.

With regard to this clonotype: The CDR3 ends on some other residue instead of the conserved phenylalanine or tryptophan, so this is likely a read error. V usage is TRBV2 and J usage is TRBJ2-1, with D unclear. Germline V gives CDR1 SNHLY, CDR2 FYNNEI. Trimming pared 6 bases from V and 7 bases from J, leaving 10 bases between. The CDR3 is made up of 12 amino acids. DNA for the CDR3: TGTGCCAGCAGATGGCTGGCTAATGAGCAGTTCTGC. As protein: CASRWLANEQFC.

This clonotype was recorded at least ten times. This chain joins TRBV4-1 and TRBJ1-1; D uncertain. The CDR3 extends over 15 amino acids. V was shortened by 3 bases and J by 1 base, with 12 bases between the two germline ends. Germline V gene lookup returns CDR1 MGHRA and CDR2 YSYEKL. As DNA, the CDR3 is TGCGCCAGCAGCCATTTTGGGCCTACGAACACTGAAGCTTTCTTT. Its protein is CASSHFGPTNTEAFF.